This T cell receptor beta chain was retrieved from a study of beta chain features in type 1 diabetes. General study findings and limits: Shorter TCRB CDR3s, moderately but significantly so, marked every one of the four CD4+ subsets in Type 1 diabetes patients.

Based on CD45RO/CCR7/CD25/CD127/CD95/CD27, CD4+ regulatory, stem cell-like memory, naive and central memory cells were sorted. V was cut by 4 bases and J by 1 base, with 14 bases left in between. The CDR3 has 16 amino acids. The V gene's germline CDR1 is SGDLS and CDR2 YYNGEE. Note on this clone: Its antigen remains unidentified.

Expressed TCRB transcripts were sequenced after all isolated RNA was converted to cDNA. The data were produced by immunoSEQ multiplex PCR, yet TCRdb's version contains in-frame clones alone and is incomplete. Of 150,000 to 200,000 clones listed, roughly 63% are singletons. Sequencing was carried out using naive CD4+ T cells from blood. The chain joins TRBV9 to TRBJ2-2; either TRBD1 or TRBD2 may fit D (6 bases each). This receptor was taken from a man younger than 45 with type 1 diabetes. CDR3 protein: CASSPQGRWNTGELFF. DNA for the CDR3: TGTGCCAGCAGCCCCCAGGGGAGGTGGAACACCGGGGAGCTGTTTTTT. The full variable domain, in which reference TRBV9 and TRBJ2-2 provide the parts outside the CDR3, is DSGVTQTPKHLITATGQRVTLRCSPRSGDLSVYWYQQSLDQGLQFLIQYYNGEERAKGNILERFSAQQFPDLHSELNLSSLELGDSALYFCASSPQGRWNTGELFFGEGSRLTVL.